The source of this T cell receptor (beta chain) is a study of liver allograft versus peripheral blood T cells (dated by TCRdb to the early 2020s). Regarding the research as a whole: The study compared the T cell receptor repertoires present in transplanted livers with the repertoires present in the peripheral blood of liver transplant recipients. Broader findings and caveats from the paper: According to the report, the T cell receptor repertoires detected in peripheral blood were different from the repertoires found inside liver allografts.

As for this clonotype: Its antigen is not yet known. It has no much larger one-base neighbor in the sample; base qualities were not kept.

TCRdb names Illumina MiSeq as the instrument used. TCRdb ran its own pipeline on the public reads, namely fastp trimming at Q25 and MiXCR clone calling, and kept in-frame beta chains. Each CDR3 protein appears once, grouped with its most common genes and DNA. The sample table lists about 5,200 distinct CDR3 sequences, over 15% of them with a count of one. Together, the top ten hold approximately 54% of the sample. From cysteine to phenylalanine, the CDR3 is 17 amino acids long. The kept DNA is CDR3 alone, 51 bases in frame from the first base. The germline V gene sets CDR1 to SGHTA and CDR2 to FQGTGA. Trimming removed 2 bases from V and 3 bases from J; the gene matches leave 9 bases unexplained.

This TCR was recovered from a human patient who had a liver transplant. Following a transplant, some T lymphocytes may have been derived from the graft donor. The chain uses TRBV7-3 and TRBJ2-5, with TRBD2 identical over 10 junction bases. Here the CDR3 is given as CASSLGYSGGHEETQYF. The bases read TGTGCCAGCAGCTTAGGGTATAGCGGGGGGCACGAAGAGACCCAGTACTTC.